These 19 T cell receptor beta chains were all obtained from the same sample, sequenced in a study of OX40 agonist ivuxolimab in advanced cancers. Measured with immunoSEQ multiplex PCR; TCRdb has only the in-frame clones, and not every one. The data contain 90,000 to 100,000 clones, approximately 80% of them singletons. The specimen comprised CD4+ or CD8+ T cells sorted from blood, sampled in a trial of the OX40 agonist ivuxolimab. The receptors were sampled from an adult with an advanced solid tumor such as melanoma, head and neck, liver or kidney cancer.

The V call is TRBV4-3, the J call TRBJ2-3, with TRBD2 as a possible D gene (6 bases). The CDR3 contains 15 residues. V lost 1 base, J lost 7 bases, and 15 bases lay in between. Germline CDR1 LGHNA, CDR2 YSLEER. CDR3 in DNA: TGCGCCAGCAGCCAAGTATGGCGGGGTCTGAATACGCAGTATTTT. The encoded protein is CASSQVWRGLNTQYF.

The J gene is TRBJ1-4, the V gene TRBV4-1, with D possibly being TRBD1 (5 bases). The germline V gene has CDR1 MGHRA and CDR2 YSYEKL. The CDR3 is 14 amino acids. Deletions cut 5 bases from V and 7 bases from J, with 14 bases between. The CDR3: CASSFGPGTEKLFF. For the CDR3, the DNA is TGCGCCAGCAGCTTTGGTCCAGGGACTGAAAAACTGTTTTTT.

This chain connects TRBV4-1 to TRBJ2-5, with TRBD1 as a possible D gene (6 bases). Germline CDR1 and CDR2: MGHRA and YSYEKL. V lost 1 base and J 5 bases, leaving 20 bases between the germline ends. The CDR3 spans 17 residues. CDR3 region: CASSQGSASGVGETQYF. DNA of the CDR3: TGCGCCAGCAGCCAAGGTTCGGCATCAGGGGTGGGTGAGACCCAGTACTTC.

The chain carries TRBV5-8 and TRBJ1-5; D is unresolved. The CDR3 is made up of 13 amino acids. The V end lost 5 bases, the J end lost 7 bases, and 13 bases lay between the germline ends. The V gene's germline CDR1 is SGHTS and CDR2 YDEGEE. The CDR3: CASSFFLGQPQHF. The CDR3 nucleotides read TGTGCCAGCAGTTTCTTTTTAGGCCAGCCCCAGCATTTT.

The CDR3 here is CASSLGQGVSNYGYTF. CDR3 sequence (DNA): TGTGCCAGCAGCTTAGGACAGGGGGTTTCTAACTATGGCTACACCTTC. This chain joins TRBV7-8 and TRBJ1-2; 9 bases are shared with TRBD1. With 1 base clipped from V and 0 bases from J, the junction kept 3 bases outside the gene matches. Germline-derived CDR1 and CDR2 are SGHVS and FQNEAQ. The CDR3 is 16 amino acids.

This clone is a singleton in its sample. CDR3 protein: CASSYRGGETQYF. In nucleotides, the CDR3 is TGTGCCAGCAGCTACAGAGGGGGAGAGACCCAGTACTTC. The chain uses TRBV27 and TRBJ2-5, with D possibly TRBD1 on 6 matching bases. Per germline, CDR1 MNHEY and CDR2 SMNVEV (reference sequence). This CDR3 region has 13 residues. Deletions cut 6 bases from V and 4 bases from J, with 12 bases between.

The chain joins TRBV9 to TRBJ1-2; D unclear. V lost 0 bases to trimming and J lost 4 bases, with 16 bases between them. Germline loops: CDR1 SGDLS, CDR2 YYNGEE. This CDR3 comprises 16 residues. The chain's CDR3 is CASSVARCRCSYGYTF. CDR3 in DNA: TGTGCCAGCAGCGTAGCTCGTTGCAGATGCTCCTATGGCTACACCTTC.

The rearrangement links TRBV4-3 to TRBJ2-3, with TRBD2 matching 11 bases. In germline, CDR1 is LGHNA, CDR2 YSLEER. Trimming took 4 bases from V and 1 from J; bases not matched to a gene: 7. The CDR3 is made up of 17 amino acids. CDR3 bases: TGCGCCAGCAGCCGGGGAAAGGGACTAGCGGGCACAGATACGCAGTATTTT. Translation: CASSRGKGLAGTDTQYF.

The J gene is TRBJ1-2, the V gene TRBV7-9; 7 bases fit TRBD1. Germline V CDR1 and CDR2: SEHNR, FQNEAQ (reference sequence). The CDR3 has 13 residues. Germline trimming cut 5 bases from V and 2 bases from J; bases unmatched to any gene: 2. The CDR3 loop is CASSPTGNYGYTF. The DNA for the CDR3 is TGTGCCAGCAGCCCGACAGGGAACTATGGCTACACCTTC.

V and J are TRBV27 and TRBJ2-7; D is perhaps TRBD1 (6 bases). CDR3 size: 14 residues. The ends were cut back, 6 bases at V and 0 bases at J, with 12 bases in the middle. Germline V gene lookup returns CDR1 MNHEY and CDR2 SMNVEV (reference sequence). The CDR3 DNA sequence: TGTGCCAGCAGGTCATGGGACACCTCCTACGAGCAGTACTTC. Protein sequence: CASRSWDTSYEQYF.

This rearrangement joins TRBV4-1 to TRBJ1-6; unclear D gene. Trimming left V 0 bases short and J 12 bases short, with 12 bases between. Germline lookup yields CDR1 MGHRA and CDR2 YSYEKL. CDR3 length equals 14 residues. This CDR3 is CASSQDYGVGPLHF. DNA for the CDR3: TGCGCCAGCAGCCAAGATTACGGAGTCGGACCCCTCCACTTT.

V is TRBV7-3 and J is TRBJ1-2, with a weak D call TRBD1 (5 bases). The CDR3 is made up of 13 amino acids. CDR1 and CDR2 (germline): SGHTA, FQGTGA. Between the trimmed V and J ends, which lost 3 bases and 5 bases, there was a span of 10 bases. This CDR3 is CASSFRSGYGYTF. As DNA, the CDR3 is TGTGCCAGCAGCTTTAGATCAGGGTATGGCTACACCTTC.

CDR3 in amino acids: CASSSPGDSSINTF. CDR3 DNA: TGTGCCAGCAGTTCTCCTGGGGACTCCTCTATTAACACCTTC. The rearrangement uses TRBV28 and TRBJ1-2; weak D call: TRBD1 (5 bases). Germline-derived CDR1 and CDR2 are MDHEN and SYDVKM. The CDR3 has 14 residues. V was pared by 4 bases and J by 12 bases, with 21 bases between.

This clone was found a few times. The CDR3 sequence: CASSITGQDGAEAFF. In DNA, the CDR3 is TGTGCCAGCAGCATCACAGGACAGGATGGAGCTGAAGCTTTCTTT. The chain employs TRBV7-3 and TRBJ1-1; TRBD1 agrees at 7 bases. Germline-derived CDR1 and CDR2 are SGHTA and FQGTGA. The CDR3 length is 15 residues. V shed 5 bases and J 6 bases; nucleotides not matched to a gene: 12.

V gene TRBV6-5 combines with J gene TRBJ2-7; 11 positions match TRBD2. V lost 0 bases, J lost 7 bases, and 2 bases stayed unmatched. This CDR3 has 14 amino acids. Germline CDR1 reads MNHEY; CDR2 reads SVGAGI. The CDR3 coding sequence is TGTGCCAGCAGTTACTCGGGGACTAGCGGTGAGCAGTACTTC. It translates to CASSYSGTSGEQYF.

The gene calls are TRBV19 and TRBJ1-4, with D possibly TRBD1 on 6 matching bases. V dropped 2 bases and J dropped 8 bases, with 12 bases sitting between them. This CDR3 is built from 14 residues. Germline CDR1 and CDR2: LNHDA and SQIVND (reference sequence). Written as DNA, the CDR3 is TGTGCCAGTAGTATAAGTAGGGACAAGGAAAAACTGTTTTTT. This translates into CASSISRDKEKLFF.

This chain links TRBV6-5 with TRBJ1-4; D is possibly TRBD1 (5 bases). The CDR3 is made up of 15 amino acids. V lost 4 bases and J 3 bases, leaving 12 bases between the germline ends. Germline loops: CDR1 MNHEY, CDR2 SVGAGI. CDR3 amino acids: CASSLTRAANEKLFF. CDR3 coding DNA: TGTGCCAGCAGTTTAACCAGGGCGGCTAATGAAAAACTGTTTTTT.

This clone was observed a few times. The chain carries TRBV28 and TRBJ1-1; D is uncertain. Germline V gene data show CDR1 as MDHEN and CDR2 as SYDVKM. The V end lost 3 bases, the J end lost 0 bases, and 11 bases lay between the germline ends. The CDR3 is 15 residues long. The CDR3 region is CASSLLSRMNTEAFF. Written as DNA, the CDR3 is TGTGCCAGCAGTTTGCTCTCCCGGATGAACACTGAAGCTTTCTTT.

The chain recombines TRBV11-2 with TRBJ2-6; D is unclear. Per the germline V gene, CDR1 is SGHAT and CDR2 is FQNNGV. The CDR3 is 16 amino acids. The ends were cut back, 1 base at V and 6 bases at J, with 13 bases in the middle. CDR3 residues: CASSLVPGRMANVLTF. The CDR3 region has the DNA TGTGCCAGCAGCTTAGTTCCCGGACGCATGGCCAACGTCCTGACTTTC.